This TCR beta chain was recorded in a study of control samples from healthy donors and cancer patients. Sequencing used immunoSEQ multiplex PCR; TCRdb keeps in-frame clones, though not all of them. The sample lists 75,000 to 100,000 clones, 82% occurring once. After removal of 0 bases from V and 9 bases from J, the junction contained 9 bases not matched to a gene. CDR1 MGHRA and CDR2 YSYEKL come from the germline V gene. The CDR3 totals 16 residues. Sequenced input: blood. V and J are TRBV4-1 and TRBJ2-1; 9 bases align to TRBD1. The receptor comes from a man in his 60s in good health. The DNA for the CDR3 is TGCGCCAGCAGCCAAGAATGGGGGACAGGGTTTGCTGAGCAGTTCTTC. Protein sequence: CASSQEWGTGFAEQFF.